These T cell receptor beta chains were read from a single sample in a study of blood T cells in healthy people across ages. TCRdb re-called the 5' RACE reads through MiXCR, storing one row per CDR3 protein. This sample has 800,000 or so distinct CDR3 sequences; 46% occur once, and the top ten carry less than 20%. Sequencing was done on a sample of blood. These TCRs come from a man older than 75 in good health. The CDR3 runs from the conserved cysteine through the conserved F or W. A D gene is named only where the DNA matches it firmly. The listing skips clone size in some rows; elsewhere it reads once, few, many or a size class.

J: TRBJ2-5; size: NA; D: NA; V: TRBV12-5; DNA: TGTGCTAGTGCCTTGGGGTCCTATATGTACCAAGAGACCCAGTACTTC; CDR3: CASALGSYMYQETQYF
J: TRBJ1-2; size: NA; D: NA; V: TRBV12-3/TRBV12-4; DNA: TGTGCCAGCAGTCCACGGACAAGGGATGGCTACACCTTC; CDR3: CASSPRTRDGYTF
J: TRBJ1-1; size: NA; D: NA; V: TRBV6-6; DNA: TGTGCCAGCAGTCCCTCGGCGTACACTGAAGCTTTCTTT; CDR3: CASSPSAYTEAFF
J: TRBJ2-1; size: many; D: NA; V: TRBV7-2; DNA: TGTGCCAGCAGCCCAGGGGACCCACGCTCCGAGCAGTTCTTC; CDR3: CASSPGDPRSEQFF
J: TRBJ2-1; size: few; D: TRBD2; V: TRBV20-1; DNA: TGCAGTGCTAGCGCTCTAGCGGGAGGGCACGATGAGCAGTTCTTC; CDR3: CSASALAGGHDEQFF
J: TRBJ2-1; size: many; D: TRBD2; V: TRBV7-2; DNA: TGTGCCAGCAGCTCTAGCGGGAGCCCCTACAATGAGCAGTTCTTC; CDR3: CASSSSGSPYNEQFF
J: TRBJ2-6; size: NA; D: TRBD1; V: TRBV28; DNA: TGTGCCAGCAGTCTCGGGACAGGGGGAAGGACTGGGGCCAACGTCCTGACTTTC; CDR3: CASSLGTGGRTGANVLTF
J: TRBJ1-6; size: NA; D: TRBD1; V: TRBV5-1; DNA: TGCGCCAGCCGGGACAGCAACTCCTATAATTCACCCCTCCACTTT; CDR3: CASRDSNSYNSPLHF
J: TRBJ1-6; size: NA; D: TRBD1; V: TRBV15; DNA: TGTGCCACCAGCACGGACACGGACAGGGGGGTGTCACCCCTCCACTTT; CDR3: CATSTDTDRGVSPLHF
J: TRBJ2-1; size: NA; D: NA; V: TRBV4-3; DNA: TGCGCCAGCAGCCTAGACGGGGGGCCCCTTTACAATGAGCAGTTCTTC; CDR3: CASSLDGGPLYNEQFF
J: TRBJ2-7; size: NA; D: TRBD1; V: TRBV4-2; DNA: TGTGCCAGCAGCCAAGTCTCAACAGGGGGCTACGAGCAGTACTTC; CDR3: CASSQVSTGGYEQYF